One and the same sample provided the 2 T cell receptor beta chains below, sequenced in a study of T cell changes during pregnancy in multiple sclerosis (dated by TCRdb to about 2019). Libraries came from the immunoSEQ multiplex PCR assay. TCRdb obtained this table from immuneACCESS and retained in-frame rearrangements with V and J assigned. These tables miss some clones; where compared with another copy, unresolved V genes account for less than half of the shortfall, and the remainder is unexplained. Present in this sample are 90,000 to 120,000 clones, 91% of which were seen just once. About 3.5% of the sample goes to the ten largest clones. This material consisted of peripheral blood, taken after pregnancy. These receptors originate from a female donor with multiple sclerosis, enrolled in a pregnancy study.

The chain is built from TRBV11-2 and TRBJ2-1; 8 bases align to TRBD1. Germline V CDR1 and CDR2: SGHAT, FQNNGV. After removal of 6 bases from V and 7 bases from J, the junction contained 5 bases not matched to a gene. This CDR3 is 13 amino acids long. The CDR3 DNA reads as TGTGCCAGCAGTTTTACAGGGGGAAATGAGCAGTTCTTC. Translation gives CASSFTGGNEQFF.

This chain links TRBV27 with TRBJ1-2, with D perhaps TRBD1 (5 bases). This CDR3 is built from 13 residues. The germline V gene has CDR1 MNHEY and CDR2 SMNVEV (reference sequence). Trimming pared 3 bases from V and 6 bases from J, leaving 11 bases between. The CDR3 nucleotides are TGTGCCAGCAGTTTTGGGGGGAATCATGGCTACACCTTC. It is translated as CASSFGGNHGYTF.